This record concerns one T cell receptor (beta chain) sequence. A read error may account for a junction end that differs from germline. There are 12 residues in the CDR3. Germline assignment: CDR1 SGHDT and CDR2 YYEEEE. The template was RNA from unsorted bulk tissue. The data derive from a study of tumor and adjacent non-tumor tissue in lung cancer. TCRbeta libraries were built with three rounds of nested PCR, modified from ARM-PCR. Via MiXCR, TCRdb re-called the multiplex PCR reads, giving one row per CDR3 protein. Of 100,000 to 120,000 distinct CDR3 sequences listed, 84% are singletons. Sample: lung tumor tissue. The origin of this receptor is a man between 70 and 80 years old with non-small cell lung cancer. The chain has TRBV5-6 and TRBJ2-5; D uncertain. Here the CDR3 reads CACSYIEETHYF. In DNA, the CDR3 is TGTGCCTGCAGCTACATAGAAGAGACCCATTACTTC. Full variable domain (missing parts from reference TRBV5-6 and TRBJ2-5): DAGVTQSPTHLIKTRGQQVTLRCSPKSGHDTVSWYQQALGQGPQFIFQYYEEEERQRGNFPDRFSGHQFPNYSSELNVNALLLGDSALYLCACSYIEETHYFGPGTRLLVL.